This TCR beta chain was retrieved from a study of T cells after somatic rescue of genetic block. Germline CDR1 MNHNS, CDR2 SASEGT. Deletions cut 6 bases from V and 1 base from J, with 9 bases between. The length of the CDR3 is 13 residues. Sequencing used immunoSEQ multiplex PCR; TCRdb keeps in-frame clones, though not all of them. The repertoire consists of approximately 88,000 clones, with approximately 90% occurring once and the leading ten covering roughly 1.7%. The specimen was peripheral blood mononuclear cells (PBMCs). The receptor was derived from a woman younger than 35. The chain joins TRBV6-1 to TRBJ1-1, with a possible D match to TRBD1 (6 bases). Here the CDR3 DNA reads TGTGCCAGCAGGAACAGGGCGAACACTGAAGCTTTCTTT. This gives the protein CASRNRANTEAFF.